One T cell receptor (beta chain) is described in this entry. Its antigen is still unknown. The data are from a study of CD8+ T cells in alopecia areata. Reverse transcribed after extraction, RNA yielded cDNA as the sequencing template. Repertoires were generated with immunoSEQ multiplex PCR, while TCRdb's copy carries only in-frame clones and drops some. Of about 150,000 clones detected, 47% appear once; the ten largest clones hold around 6.8%. Study results and limitations: Alopecia totalis/universalis scalp especially showed more expanded CD8+ clones than normal scalp.

V dropped 5 bases and J dropped 5 bases, with 14 bases sitting between them. Germline V gives CDR1 SGHDT, CDR2 YYEEEE. This CDR3 region has 14 residues. Sequencing was performed on CD4+ T cells sorted from blood. The TCR was taken from a human donor with alopecia areata. The chain is built from TRBV5-6 and TRBJ2-1; D unclear. CDR3 loop: CASRPILVNNEQFF. DNA for the CDR3: TGTGCCAGCAGACCAATACTGGTAAACAATGAGCAGTTCTTC.